The next 10 T cell receptor beta chains were all read from a single sample in a study of response to subunit inactivated influenza vaccine. TCRdb called the RT-PCR reads again in MiXCR, with one record for every CDR3 protein. The sample lists approximately 570,000 distinct CDR3 sequences, about 8% occurring once. Sample: PBMCs from blood, taken about 24 months after vaccination. These receptors originate from a man aged 45-69 years who received an inactivated influenza vaccine.

This clonotype has more than one count but fewer than ten. The CDR3 region is CASSIRTADNSPLHF. DNA of the CDR3: TGTGCCAGTAGTATAAGGACAGCCGATAATTCACCCCTCCACTTT. This chain uses TRBV19 with TRBJ1-6, with a tentative D call TRBD1 (6 bases). Trimming cost V 2 bases and J 5 bases, with 10 bases left between them. Germline assignment: CDR1 LNHDA and CDR2 SQIVND (reference sequence). The CDR3 length is 15 residues.

The V gene is TRBV5-1, the J gene TRBJ2-7; TRBD1 matches at 8 bases. The CDR3 loop spans 15 amino acids. Germline CDR1 is SGHRS and CDR2 is YFSETQ. Germline trimming cut 1 base from V and 5 bases from J; bases unmatched to any gene: 8. The CDR3 loop is CASSLWGTGYDEQYF. DNA of the CDR3: TGCGCCAGCAGCTTGTGGGGGACAGGCTACGACGAGCAGTACTTC. Together with reference TRBV5-1 and TRBJ2-7, the CDR3 gives the full variable domain: KAGVTQTPRYLIKTRGQQVTLSCSPISGHRSVSWYQQTPGQGLQFLFEYFSETQRNKGNFPGRFSGRQFSNSRSEMNVSTLELGDSALYLCASSLWGTGYDEQYFGPGTRLTVT.

This clonotype was seen ten or more times. V and J are TRBV30 and TRBJ2-7, with 7 bases lining up with TRBD1. With 2 bases clipped from V and 4 bases from J, the junction kept 2 bases outside the gene matches. Germline V gene lookup returns CDR1 GTSNPN and CDR2 SVGIG (reference sequence). The CDR3 loop spans 12 amino acids. The CDR3 spells CAWSNRGYEQYF. CDR3 DNA: TGTGCCTGGAGTAACAGGGGATACGAGCAGTACTTC.

This chain uses TRBV27 with TRBJ2-7; D not resolved. V dropped 5 bases and J dropped 3 bases, with 17 bases sitting between them. The germline V gene encodes CDR1 MNHEY and CDR2 SMNVEV (reference sequence). This CDR3 spans 15 amino acids. CDR3 in amino acids: CASSPKRVSLYEQYF. DNA of the CDR3: TGTGCCAGCAGTCCCAAAAGGGTATCTCTCTACGAGCAGTACTTC.

In its sample, this clonotype was seen a few times. This chain joins TRBV5-5 and TRBJ1-1, with D unresolved. V gave up 0 bases and J gave up 2 bases, with 11 bases separating them. Germline V CDR1 and CDR2: SGHKS, YYEKEE (reference sequence). The CDR3 has 15 amino acids. CDR3 sequence reads: CASSLVGQANTEAFF. CDR3 coding DNA: TGTGCCAGCAGCTTGGTCGGGCAGGCTAACACTGAAGCTTTCTTT.

This clonotype was recorded at least ten times. The rearrangement links TRBV20-1 to TRBJ2-5, with TRBD2 matching over 10 bases. V dropped 1 base and J dropped 2; count of bases not matched to a gene: 4. The V gene's germline CDR1 is DFQATT and CDR2 SNEGSKA (reference sequence). The CDR3 spans 15 residues. The DNA for the CDR3 is TGCAGTGCTAGAGGACTGACTAGCGGGCAAGAGACCCAGTACTTC. It specifies CSARGLTSGQETQYF.

This clonotype occurred a few times. V gene TRBV11-2 combines with J gene TRBJ2-5, with 7 bases matching TRBD1. The CDR3 totals 13 residues. CDR1 is SGHAT and CDR2 is FQNNGV in the germline V gene. V was pared by 4 bases and J by 10 bases, with 9 bases of the junction left unmatched. Here the CDR3 reads CASSSTGVGGQYF. CDR3 sequence (DNA): TGTGCCAGCAGCTCCACAGGGGTCGGAGGCCAGTACTTC.

The table lists this clonotype with many counts. The chain employs TRBV10-3 and TRBJ2-1, with 9 bases lining up with TRBD1. The germline V gene encodes CDR1 ENHRY and CDR2 SYGVKD. V lost 2 bases and J lost 12; bases outside the gene matches: 11. This CDR3 region has 15 residues. The CDR3 nucleotides are TGTGCCATCAGTGAGAGGGACAGGGCCCCCCACGGGCAGTTCTTC. Amino acids: CAISERDRAPHGQFF.

CDR3 loop: CASSYGYSNQPQHF. In nucleotides, the CDR3 is TGTGCCAGCAGTTACGGGTATAGCAATCAGCCCCAGCATTTT. V usage is TRBV6-2 or TRBV6-3 and J usage is TRBJ1-5; D remains unclear. V lost 2 bases and J 0 bases, leaving 5 bases between the germline ends. There are 14 residues in the CDR3. Germline V gives CDR1 MNHEY, CDR2 SVGEGT.

V is TRBV29-1 and J is TRBJ2-7; a possible D gene is TRBD1 (6 bases). Trimming stripped 1 base from V and 3 bases from J, with 10 bases between. Germline V gene data show CDR1 as SQVTM and CDR2 as ANQGSEA. CDR3 length: 13 amino acids. The CDR3 bases are TGCAGCGTTGAAGCACAGGGAAGCTACGAGCAGTACTTC. This encodes CSVEAQGSYEQYF.